Below, one T cell receptor beta chain is given with its context. Its specificity is unknown. A single record per CDR3 protein comes from TCRdb applying MiXCR to the RT-PCR reads. Of hundreds of thousands of distinct CDR3 sequences in the sample, approximately 14% were seen once. V was trimmed by 2 bases and J by 5 bases, leaving 9 bases between them. The CDR3 covers 14 residues. This specimen belongs to a study of response to subunit inactivated influenza vaccine. General observations from the study: The authors put forward the suggestion that each seasonal influenza vaccination may bring in only a limited number of new T cells.

This chain uses TRBV12-3 or TRBV12-4 with TRBJ1-4; the D gene is possibly TRBD1 (5 bases). The clonotype was recovered from a man aged 50 or older who received an inactivated influenza vaccine. The material was PBMCs from blood, obtained less than 15 days before vaccination. The CDR3, as DNA: TGTGCCAGCAGTTTATCAGGGATCAATGAAAAACTGTTTTTT. As protein: CASSLSGINEKLFF.